The 20 T cell receptor beta chains reported below all come from one sample, sequenced in a study of T cell repertoires in cytomegalovirus infection. TCRdb re-called the reads with MiXCR, one entry per CDR3 protein. Of approximately 990,000 distinct CDR3 sequences listed, roughly 30% are singletons. These receptors are not linked to any known antigen. The source material was cultured CD8+ T cells from PBMCs, sampled from culture after CMV antigen stimulation. These receptors originate from a human donor in good health (CMV status not recorded). Some clones in this sample may be carry-over from other donors' samples.

The CDR3 bases are TGTGCCAGCAACCCACTAGCGAATTTGAACACCGGGGAGCTGTTTTTT. It is translated as CASNPLANLNTGELFF. The gene calls are TRBV27 and TRBJ2-2; the match to TRBD2 covers 7 bases. Germline CDR1 reads MNHEY; CDR2 reads SMNVEV (reference sequence). The trim removed 7 bases at V and 1 base at J, leaving 9 bases unmatched. This CDR3 contains 16 residues.

V is TRBV20-1 and J is TRBJ2-2; 10 bases map to TRBD1. The V segment lost 6 bases and the J segment 6 bases; nucleotides outside the gene matches: 4. The CDR3 has 13 residues. Per germline, CDR1 DFQATT and CDR2 SNEGSKA (reference sequence). DNA for the CDR3: TGCAGTGCCAGGACAGGGGGTCCCGGGGAGCTGTTTTTT. As protein: CSARTGGPGELFF.

In this sample, this clonotype turned up many times. The chain combines TRBV7-6 with TRBJ2-3, with D maybe TRBD1 (5 bases). This CDR3 is built from 17 residues. Germline-derived CDR1 and CDR2 are SGHVS and FNYEAQ. V lost 1 base, J lost 1 base, and 15 bases lay in between. As DNA, the CDR3 is TGTGCCAGCAGCTTAGTAGGGGTTACGTCGGGCACAGATACGCAGTATTTT. This sequence encodes CASSLVGVTSGTDTQYF.

This clonotype turned up a few times. The chain couples TRBV27 to TRBJ1-1; 8 positions agree with TRBD1. The CDR3 consists of 14 residues. The trim removed 2 bases at V and 10 bases at J, leaving 9 bases unmatched. CDR1 MNHEY and CDR2 SMNVEV come from the germline V gene (reference sequence). The CDR3 DNA reads TGTGCCAGCAGTTTAATGGGCAGGGGGCTAGGAGCTTTCTTT. This encodes CASSLMGRGLGAFF.

The table lists this clonotype with many counts. This rearrangement joins TRBV7-8 to TRBJ1-5, with 9 bases fitting TRBD1. Trimming took 5 bases from V and 7 from J; bases not matched to a gene: 3. Germline assignment: CDR1 SGHVS and CDR2 FQNEAQ. There are 13 residues in the CDR3. CDR3 sequence: CASSRQGGQPQHF. For the CDR3, the DNA is TGTGCCAGCAGCAGACAGGGGGGACAGCCCCAGCATTTT. The full variable domain, completed using reference TRBV7-8 and TRBJ1-5, is GAGVSQSPRYKVAKRGQDVALRCDPISGHVSLFWYQQALGQGPEFLTYFQNEAQLDKSGLPSDRFFAERPEGSVSTLKIQRTQQEDSAVYLCASSRQGGQPQHFGDGTRLSIL.

The chain has TRBV28 and TRBJ2-5, with TRBD2 identical over 14 bases. V lost 6 bases to trimming and J lost 4 bases; unmatched junction nucleotides: 10. CDR1 is MDHEN and CDR2 is SYDVKM in the germline V gene. This CDR3 has 17 residues. CDR3 DNA: TGTGCCAGCAGGCCCCGACTAGCGGGGGGGCGGGGAGAGACCCAGTACTTC. This translates into CASRPRLAGGRGETQYF.

This chain uses TRBV5-6 with TRBJ1-2, with 7 positions matching TRBD1. The CDR3 sequence is 15 residues long. V was pared by 0 bases and J by 3 bases, with 5 bases of the junction left unmatched. CDR1 is SGHDT and CDR2 is YYEEEE in the germline V gene. CDR3 residues: CASSLDTGVYYGYTF. Written as DNA, the CDR3 is TGTGCCAGCAGCTTGGATACAGGGGTCTACTATGGCTACACCTTC.

The gene calls are TRBV6-2 or TRBV6-3 and TRBJ1-2; TRBD1 is a possible D gene (6 bases). Germline-derived CDR1 and CDR2 are MNHEY and SVGEGT. V lost 8 bases, J lost 6 bases, and 10 bases lay in between. The CDR3 has 11 amino acids. The CDR3 nucleotides read TGTGCCAGCGTTAACAGGGATGGCTACACCTTC. This encodes CASVNRDGYTF.

Ten or more counts support this clonotype. CDR3 region: CASSATGTDGYTF. CDR3 sequence (DNA): TGTGCCAGCAGTGCGACAGGGACGGATGGCTACACCTTC. The chain links TRBV12-3 or TRBV12-4 to TRBJ1-2; 7 bases line up with TRBD1. This CDR3 spans 13 amino acids. The J segment lost 6 bases and the V segment lost 5 bases, leaving 6 bases of the junction unmatched.

This chain uses TRBV7-9 with TRBJ2-1; D is possibly TRBD2 (7 bases). CDR1 and CDR2 (germline): SEHNR, FQNEAQ (reference sequence). The CDR3 has 18 residues. Trimming left V 5 bases short and J 2 bases short, with 22 bases between. CDR3 region: CASSPPLGAGVTYNEQFF. Written as DNA, the CDR3 is TGTGCCAGCAGCCCCCCTCTGGGGGCGGGGGTGACCTACAATGAGCAGTTCTTC.

The chain combines TRBV7-4 with TRBJ1-1; 8 bases align to TRBD1. V dropped 4 bases and J dropped 5; count of bases not matched to a gene: 21. Germline V gene data show CDR1 as SGHVT and CDR2 as SQSDAQ. The CDR3 sequence is 19 residues long. DNA for the CDR3: TGTGCCAGCAGCTCCCCCTACGAGGCTTTGACAGGGGAGAAAACTGAAGCTTTCTTT. This sequence encodes CASSSPYEALTGEKTEAFF.

The genes are TRBV20-1 and TRBJ1-2; TRBD1 might be the D (5 bases). In germline, CDR1 is DFQATT, CDR2 SNEGSKA (reference sequence). V was trimmed by 0 bases and J by 2 bases, leaving 10 bases between them. The CDR3 covers 14 residues. The CDR3 DNA sequence: TGCAGTGCTAGAGATATGGACAAGAACTATGGCTACACCTTC. It translates to CSARDMDKNYGYTF.

V gene TRBV6-5 combines with J gene TRBJ1-2, with TRBD1 matching over 9 bases. CDR1 MNHEY and CDR2 SVGAGI come from the germline V gene. J gave up 4 bases and V 6 bases, and 9 bases lay outside the gene matches. The length of the CDR3 is 15 residues. CDR3 region: CASSLTGGLVYGYTF. The CDR3 bases are TGTGCCAGCAGCCTAACAGGGGGCCTTGTCTATGGCTACACCTTC.

With regard to this clonotype: This may be a read error, as it is one base from a much larger clone. J is TRBJ2-3 and V is TRBV7-6; 7 positions match TRBD2. Trimming at V came to 5 bases and at J to 4 bases, leaving 12 bases not matched to a gene. This CDR3 has 16 amino acids. Germline V CDR1 and CDR2: SGHVS, FNYEAQ. The CDR3 region is CASSAGTIGLADTQYF. Written as DNA, the CDR3 is TGTGCCAGCAGCGCGGGGACTATCGGACTTGCAGATACGCAGTATTTT.

The V and J genes are TRBV10-1 and TRBJ1-2, with D maybe TRBD1 (6 bases). Per the germline V gene, CDR1 is WNHNN and CDR2 is SYGVQD (reference sequence). The CDR3 runs 13 residues. The germline V and J ends were trimmed by 5 bases and 10 bases, with 17 bases remaining between them. The CDR3 reads CASSIRQDRDYTF. The CDR3 DNA sequence: TGCGCCAGCAGTATCCGACAGGATAGAGACTACACCTTC.

This chain uses TRBV6-2 or TRBV6-3 with TRBJ1-1; TRBD1 is a possible D gene (6 bases). The V gene's germline CDR1 is MNHEY and CDR2 SVGEGT. V was cut by 2 bases and J by 10 bases, with 8 bases left in between. This CDR3 has 11 residues. In DNA form, the CDR3 reads TGTGCCAGCAGTTACGGGGGGCGAGCTTTCTTT. This sequence encodes CASSYGGRAFF.

The chain joins TRBV10-3 to TRBJ1-2; D is uncertain. The CDR3 extends over 12 amino acids. CDR1 is ENHRY, CDR2 SYGVKD, per germline. Trimming pared 2 bases from V and 7 bases from J, leaving 8 bases between. The CDR3 is CAISEDGFGYTF. The CDR3 nucleotides read TGTGCCATCAGTGAGGACGGTTTTGGCTACACCTTC.

This clonotype was found a few times. This rearrangement joins TRBV9 to TRBJ1-2; 8 positions match TRBD1. Germline CDR1 SGDLS, CDR2 YYNGEE. The CDR3 length is 16 residues. Trimming took 2 bases from V and 3 from J; bases not matched to a gene: 9. CDR3 bases: TGTGCCAGCAGCGTCCGGGCCTCAGGGGGCGACTATGGCTACACCTTC. It codes for CASSVRASGGDYGYTF.

This clonotype was seen repeatedly, ten times or more. The rearrangement uses TRBV7-6 and TRBJ2-1, with TRBD2 identical over 10 bases. Germline values: CDR1 SGHVS, CDR2 FNYEAQ. This CDR3 has 16 amino acids. The trim removed 0 bases at V and 7 bases at J, leaving 6 bases unmatched. In DNA, the CDR3 is TGTGCCAGCAGCTTAGCGGAGGTAGCGGGGGGAAATGAGCAGTTCTTC. It specifies CASSLAEVAGGNEQFF.

This clonotype was recorded a few times. The V and J genes are TRBV10-3 and TRBJ2-2, with D possibly TRBD1 on 5 matching bases. Looked up from germline, CDR1 is ENHRY and CDR2 is SYGVKD. V lost 6 bases, J lost 8 bases, and 7 bases lay in between. CDR3 size: 11 residues. Here the CDR3 DNA reads TGTGCCATCAGATCAGGGGGGGAGCTGTTTTTT. As protein: CAIRSGGELFF.